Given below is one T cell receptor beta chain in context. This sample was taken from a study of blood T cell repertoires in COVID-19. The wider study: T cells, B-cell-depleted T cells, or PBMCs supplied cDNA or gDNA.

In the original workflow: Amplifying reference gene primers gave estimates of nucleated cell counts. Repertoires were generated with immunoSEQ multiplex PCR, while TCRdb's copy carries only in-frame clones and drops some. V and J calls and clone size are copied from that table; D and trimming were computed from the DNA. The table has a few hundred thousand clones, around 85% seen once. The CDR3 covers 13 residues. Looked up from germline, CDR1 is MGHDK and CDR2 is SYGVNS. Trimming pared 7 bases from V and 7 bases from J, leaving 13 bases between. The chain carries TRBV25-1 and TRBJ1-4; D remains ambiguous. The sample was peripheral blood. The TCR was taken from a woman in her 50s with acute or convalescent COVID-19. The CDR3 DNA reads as TGTGCCAGCATGGGCCCGGGAGGTGAAAAACTGTTTTTT. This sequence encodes CASMGPGGEKLFF.